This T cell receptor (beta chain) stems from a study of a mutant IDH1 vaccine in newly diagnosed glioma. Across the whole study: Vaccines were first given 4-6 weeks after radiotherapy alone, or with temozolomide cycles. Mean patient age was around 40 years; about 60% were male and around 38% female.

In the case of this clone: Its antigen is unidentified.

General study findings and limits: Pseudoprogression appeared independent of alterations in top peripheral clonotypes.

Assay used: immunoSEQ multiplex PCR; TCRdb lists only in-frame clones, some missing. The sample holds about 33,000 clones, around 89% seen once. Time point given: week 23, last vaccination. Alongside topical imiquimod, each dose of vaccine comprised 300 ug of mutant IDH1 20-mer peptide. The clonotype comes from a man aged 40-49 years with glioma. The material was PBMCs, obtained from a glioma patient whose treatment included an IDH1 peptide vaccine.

In DNA, the CDR3 is TGTGCCAGCAGTGAACCCGACAGGGGCAGCTATGGCTACACCTTC. This codes for CASSEPDRGSYGYTF. This sequence joins TRBV6-1 and TRBJ1-2; 8 bases agree with TRBD1. Germline CDR1 MNHNS, CDR2 SASEGT. V shed 2 bases and J 4 bases; nucleotides not matched to a gene: 6. The CDR3 totals 15 residues.